This record looks at one T cell receptor (beta chain) sequence and its context. Its cognate antigen has yet to be identified. One base away there is no much larger clone; base qualities are not given. The sample belongs to a study of T cell changes during pregnancy in multiple sclerosis (dated by TCRdb to between 2018 and 2021). For the study in its entirety: Changes in the T cell repertoire over the course of pregnancy were examined in this study in women with multiple sclerosis.

CDR1 is given as MNHEY and CDR2 as SMNVEV, both from the germline V gene (reference sequence). Counted from cysteine to phenylalanine, this CDR3 has 13 amino acids. Left in the record is the CDR3 DNA by itself, 39 bases read in frame from the first base. Trimming removed 6 bases from V and 1 base from J, leaving 10 bases between the germline ends. Libraries were prepared through the immunoSEQ multiplex PCR assay. Entries here come from immuneACCESS through TCRdb and include only in-frame sequences with V and J called. Some clones fail to appear in such tables; in the studies checked, an unresolved V gene covers under half of the shortfall, and the cause of the remainder is unknown. In all, the sample holds about 49,000 clones, and around 91% of those were seen once. The ten biggest clones cover 5% to 5.5% of the sample.

The sample was peripheral blood, taken after pregnancy. The receptor chain draws on TRBV27 and TRBJ2-7; TRBD2 could be the D gene, as 6 bases match. The receptor was derived from a female donor in good health, enrolled as a control in a pregnancy study. Here is the DNA: TGTGCCAGCAGGGGACTTGATTCCTACGAGCAGTACTTC. Translated, it gives CASRGLDSYEQYF.